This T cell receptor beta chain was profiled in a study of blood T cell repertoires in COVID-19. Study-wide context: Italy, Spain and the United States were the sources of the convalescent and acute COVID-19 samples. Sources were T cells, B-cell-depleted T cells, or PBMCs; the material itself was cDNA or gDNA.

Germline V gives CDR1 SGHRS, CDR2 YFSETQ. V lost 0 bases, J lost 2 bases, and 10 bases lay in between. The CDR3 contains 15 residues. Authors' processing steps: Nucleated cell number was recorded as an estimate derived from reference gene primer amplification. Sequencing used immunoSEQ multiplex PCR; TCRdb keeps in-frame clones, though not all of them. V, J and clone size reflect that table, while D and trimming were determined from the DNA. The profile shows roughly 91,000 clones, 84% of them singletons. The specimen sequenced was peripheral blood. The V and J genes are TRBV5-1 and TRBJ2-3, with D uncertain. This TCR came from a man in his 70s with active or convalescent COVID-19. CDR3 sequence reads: CASSLGSTLTDTQYF. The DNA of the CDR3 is TGCGCCAGCAGCTTGGGTAGTACTCTCACAGATACGCAGTATTTT.